These 10 T cell receptor beta chains came from one sample sequenced in a study of blood T cells in healthy people across ages. The authors ran a second PCR of roughly 7 to 11 cycles using a sample-barcoded 5' primer and a J-beta primer mix. MiXCR, run by TCRdb on the 5' RACE reads, gives a single entry per CDR3 protein. Seen here are 1.6 million or so distinct CDR3 sequences, about 31% observed once, and the top ten hold approximately 11%. Sample: blood. Receptor source: a woman in her 30s in good health.

Regarding this clonotype: A read error is possible here, since a much larger clone lies one base away. This rearrangement joins TRBV29-1 to TRBJ2-1, with a possible D match to TRBD2 (5 bases). The V gene lost 6 bases and the J gene lost 4 bases, with 16 bases spanning the gap. Looked up from germline, CDR1 is SQVTM and CDR2 is ANQGSEA. The CDR3 loop spans 14 amino acids. The CDR3 loop is CSVEREPYYNEQFF. The CDR3 DNA sequence: TGCAGCGTCGAGAGGGAACCCTATTACAATGAGCAGTTCTTC.

This chain uses TRBV19 with TRBJ2-3; 9 nucleotides line up with TRBD1. Germline V gives CDR1 LNHDA, CDR2 SQIVND (reference sequence). The CDR3 is 16 residues long. V shed 3 bases and J 0 bases; nucleotides not matched to a gene: 4. The CDR3 DNA reads as TGTGCCAGTAGTATTGGACAGGGGACTAGCACAGATACGCAGTATTTT. Amino acid sequence: CASSIGQGTSTDTQYF.

This clonotype showed up just a few times. The chain employs TRBV29-1 and TRBJ1-1, with D perhaps matching TRBD1 (6 bases). V lost 3 bases and J lost 2, with 13 bases in between. Germline V lookup: CDR1 SQVTM, CDR2 ANQGSEA. The CDR3 loop spans 14 amino acids. In DNA form, the CDR3 reads TGCAGCGTTGACGGCGGGACAATAAACACTGAAGCTTTCTTT. As protein: CSVDGGTINTEAFF.

This sequence joins TRBV20-1 and TRBJ1-1, with 8 bases aligning to TRBD1. This CDR3 comprises 15 residues. Per the germline V gene, CDR1 is DFQATT and CDR2 is SNEGSKA (reference sequence). After removal of 4 bases from V and 3 bases from J, the junction contained 10 bases not matched to a gene. The CDR3 here is CSAIAGTGLDTEAFF. The CDR3 DNA reads as TGCAGTGCTATTGCCGGGACAGGTTTGGACACTGAAGCTTTCTTT.

This chain joins TRBV9 and TRBJ1-2, with TRBD1 matching 8 bases. CDR1 and CDR2 from the germline V gene are SGDLS and YYNGEE. The CDR3 runs 14 residues. V was clipped by 4 bases and J by 4 bases; unmatched bases: 6. The CDR3 reads CASSPDRETYGYTF. The CDR3 region has the DNA TGTGCCAGCAGCCCGGACAGGGAGACCTATGGCTACACCTTC.

This clonotype was seen a few times. The V gene is TRBV28, the J gene TRBJ1-1; 8 nucleotides match TRBD1. The CDR3 is 13 residues long. V dropped 7 bases and J dropped 8; count of bases not matched to a gene: 9. Germline V gene sequence: CDR1 MDHEN, CDR2 SYDVKM. The chain's CDR3 is CASTRSGTGEAFF. CDR3 coding DNA: TGTGCCAGCACCAGATCAGGGACAGGAGAAGCTTTCTTT.

This clonotype came up a few times. DNA for the CDR3: TGTGCCAGCACCCTGACTAGCGGGGGGATCCCCCTTACAGATACGCAGTATTTT. Amino acid sequence: CASTLTSGGIPLTDTQYF. The J gene is TRBJ2-3, the V gene TRBV27, with 13 positions matching TRBD2. The J segment lost 3 bases and the V segment lost 7 bases, leaving 13 bases of the junction unmatched. The germline V gene has CDR1 MNHEY and CDR2 SMNVEV (reference sequence). The CDR3 totals 18 residues.

This clonotype was observed a handful of times. J is TRBJ2-6 and V is TRBV27, with D perhaps TRBD1 or TRBD2 (5 bases each). CDR3 length equals 15 residues. Germline loops: CDR1 MNHEY, CDR2 SMNVEV (reference sequence). The V and J ends lost 7 bases and 1 base respectively, with 11 bases between them. CDR3 nucleotides: TGTGCCAGCACCACCTGGGGGTCTGGGGCCAACGTCCTGACTTTC. Its protein is CASTTWGSGANVLTF.

This chain connects TRBV5-5 to TRBJ1-5; 10 bases fit TRBD1. The CDR3 is made up of 15 amino acids. Per the germline V gene, CDR1 is SGHKS and CDR2 is YYEKEE (reference sequence). The V and J ends lost 5 bases and 3 bases, in that order; junction bases with no gene match: 5. This CDR3 reads CASRYGTGANQPQHF. The CDR3 DNA reads as TGTGCCAGCAGATACGGGACAGGGGCCAATCAGCCCCAGCATTTT.

The chain employs TRBV28 and TRBJ1-5, with a weak D call TRBD1 (5 bases). CDR1 MDHEN and CDR2 SYDVKM come from the germline V gene. This CDR3 comprises 18 residues. V shed 6 bases and J shed 0 bases, with 21 bases lying between them. CDR3 sequence reads: CASSPPDWDPFSNQPQHF. The CDR3 DNA is TGTGCCAGCAGCCCCCCTGATTGGGACCCGTTTAGCAATCAGCCCCAGCATTTT.